One TCR beta chain is described in this entry. What it recognizes is unknown. This sample was taken from a study of OX40 agonist ivuxolimab in advanced cancers. Regarding the study as a whole: On average, CD8+ T cells had more expanded clones than CD4+.

This table comes from immunoSEQ multiplex PCR, and its TCRdb copy is limited to in-frame clones, with some not included. Of tens of thousands of clones listed, around 89% are singletons. The V gene's germline CDR1 is SGHRS and CDR2 YFSETQ. J lost 4 bases, V lost 1 base, and 5 bases had no gene match. This CDR3 is 15 amino acids long. Enrollment shut out patients with autoimmune disease history or systemic immunosuppression. The TCR comes from an adult with an advanced solid tumor such as melanoma, head and neck, liver or kidney cancer. V is TRBV5-1 and J is TRBJ2-3; 8 bases agree with TRBD2. Material: CD4+ or CD8+ T cells sorted from blood, obtained in a trial of the OX40 agonist ivuxolimab. DNA for the CDR3: TGCGCCAGCAGCTTGACCAGCGGGGGCCCAGATACGCAGTATTTT. It is translated as CASSLTSGGPDTQYF.